The clone carrying this T cell receptor beta chain is a singleton in its sample. The record originates from a study of type 1 and type 2 diabetes patients. Genomic DNA was the PCR template. The TCR beta CDR3 region was amplified using 30 forward and 13 reverse primers. TCRdb called the multiplex PCR reads again in MiXCR, with one record for every CDR3 protein. The table has 250,000 or so distinct CDR3 sequences, 45% to 60% seen once. V lost 3 bases and J lost 0, with 8 bases in between. This CDR3 spans 15 amino acids. Germline V gives CDR1 SNHLY, CDR2 FYNNEI. This chain uses TRBV2 with TRBJ1-4; a possible D gene is TRBD1 (5 bases). Specimen: peripheral blood mononuclear cells (PBMCs). The clonotype was recovered from a man younger than 30 with type 2 diabetes. The CDR3 region is CASSETATTNEKLFF. The CDR3 nucleotides read TGTGCCAGCAGTGAGACAGCAACAACTAATGAAAAACTGTTTTTT.